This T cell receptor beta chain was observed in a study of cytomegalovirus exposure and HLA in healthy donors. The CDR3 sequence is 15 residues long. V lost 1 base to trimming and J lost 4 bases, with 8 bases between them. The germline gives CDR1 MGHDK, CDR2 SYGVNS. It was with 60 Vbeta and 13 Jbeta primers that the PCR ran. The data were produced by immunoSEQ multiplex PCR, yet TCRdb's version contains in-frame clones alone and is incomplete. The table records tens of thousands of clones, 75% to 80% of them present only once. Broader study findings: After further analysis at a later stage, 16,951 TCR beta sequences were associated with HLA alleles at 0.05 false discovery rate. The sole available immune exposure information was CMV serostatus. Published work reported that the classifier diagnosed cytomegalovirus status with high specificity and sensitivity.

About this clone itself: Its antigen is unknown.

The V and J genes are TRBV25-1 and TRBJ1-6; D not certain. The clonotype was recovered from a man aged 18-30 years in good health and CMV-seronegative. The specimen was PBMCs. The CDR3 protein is CASSESQLYNSPLHF. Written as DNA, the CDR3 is TGTGCCAGCAGTGAATCACAGCTGTATAATTCACCCCTCCACTTT. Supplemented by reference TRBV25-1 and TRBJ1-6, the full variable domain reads EADIYQTPRYLVIGTGKKITLECSQTMGHDKMYWYQQDPGMELHLIHYSYGVNSTEKGDLSSESTVSRIRTEHFPLTLESARPSHTSQYLCASSESQLYNSPLHFGNGTRLTVT.